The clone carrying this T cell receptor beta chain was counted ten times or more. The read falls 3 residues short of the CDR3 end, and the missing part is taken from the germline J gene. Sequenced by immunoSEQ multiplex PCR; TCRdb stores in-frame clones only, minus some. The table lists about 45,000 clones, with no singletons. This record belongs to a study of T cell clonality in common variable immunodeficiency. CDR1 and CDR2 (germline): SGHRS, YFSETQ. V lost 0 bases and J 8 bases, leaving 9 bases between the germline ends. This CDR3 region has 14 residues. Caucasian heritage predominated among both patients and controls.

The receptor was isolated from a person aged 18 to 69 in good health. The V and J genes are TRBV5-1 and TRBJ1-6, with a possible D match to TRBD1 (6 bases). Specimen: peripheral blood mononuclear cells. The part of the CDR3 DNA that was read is TGCGCCAGCAGCTTGGACAGGGACGATTCACCC. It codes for CASSLDRDDSP. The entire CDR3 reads CASSLDRDDSPLHF.